The 24 T cell receptor beta chains below were found in one sample sequenced in a study of post-analysis software for immune sequencing data (dated by TCRdb to the mid-2010s). Paper-wide results and their limitations: Significantly higher frequencies in patients than in controls were found for roughly five TRBV segments, including TRBV5-6, TRBV5-1 and TRBV20-1.

These receptors are not linked to any known antigen. The library was produced with PCR. Sequenced using an Illumina HiSeq 2500. To reduce PCR and sequencing biases, unique molecular identifiers were built into the TCR beta cDNA libraries. TCRdb applied fastp at Q25 and MiXCR to the public reads, then kept only in-frame beta chains. CDR3 protein duplicates are merged, each entry listing the most common genes and DNA. The sample table lists roughly 580,000 distinct CDR3 sequences, roughly 45% of them with a count of one. The ten largest make up over 1.5% of the sample. Sample: blood. The source of these receptors is a girl aged 10 to 17 with multiple sclerosis.

CDR3: CASSVHRGRTDTQYF. The CDR3 DNA sequence: TGTGCCAGCAGCGTCCACAGGGGGCGCACAGATACGCAGTATTTT. This sequence joins TRBV7-9 and TRBJ2-3, with 9 bases that match TRBD1. CDR1 and CDR2 (germline): SEHNR, FQNEAQ (reference sequence). The CDR3 consists of 15 residues. The J segment lost 1 base and the V segment lost 5 bases, leaving 4 bases of the junction unmatched.

This clonotype was seen more than once but under ten times. The chain joins TRBV3-1 to TRBJ1-2; D is uncertain. V was trimmed by 1 base and J by 4 bases, leaving 19 bases between them. CDR3 size: 17 residues. CDR1 is LGHDT, CDR2 YNNKEL, per germline (reference sequence). The CDR3 is CASSQVPGGRGAYGYTF. The CDR3 DNA reads TGTGCCAGCAGCCAAGTACCTGGTGGGCGGGGTGCCTATGGCTACACCTTC.

The chain recombines TRBV12-3 or TRBV12-4 with TRBJ1-1; 9 bases fit TRBD1. CDR3 length: 18 amino acids. V lost 2 bases and J lost 0; bases outside the gene matches: 10. The CDR3 DNA follows: TGTGCCAGCAGTTTATTTTTAGGACAGGGGCCCATGAACACTGAAGCTTTCTTT. Amino acid sequence: CASSLFLGQGPMNTEAFF.

CDR3 protein: CSASHRTSGAGSYNEQFF. DNA for the CDR3: TGCAGTGCTAGTCATAGGACTAGCGGGGCTGGCTCCTACAATGAGCAGTTCTTC. The chain is built from TRBV20-1 and TRBJ2-1; 12 bases agree with TRBD2. Germline CDR1 is DFQATT and CDR2 is SNEGSKA (reference sequence). Trimming removed 3 bases from V and 0 bases from J; junction bases left unmatched: 9. The CDR3 spans 18 residues.

A few counts support this clonotype. The chain uses TRBV12-3 or TRBV12-4 and TRBJ2-7, with D perhaps TRBD2 (6 bases). This CDR3 is built from 15 residues. V lost 3 bases to trimming and J lost 4 bases, with 16 bases between them. The CDR3: CASSFSGGKGYEQYF. The DNA of the CDR3 is TGTGCCAGCAGTTTCTCTGGGGGGAAGGGGTACGAGCAGTACTTC.

The chain recombines TRBV11-2 with TRBJ2-2; D uncertain. Trimming removed 6 bases at V and 6 bases at J, with 17 bases between. CDR1 SGHAT and CDR2 FQNNGV come from the germline V gene. CDR3 length equals 15 residues. CDR3 bases: TGTGCCAGCAGTGGAAGGCGTTCGAGGCCCGGGGAGCTGTTTTTT. It codes for CASSGRRSRPGELFF.

This clonotype was seen at least ten times. This rearrangement joins TRBV12-3 or TRBV12-4 to TRBJ1-6; D uncertain. The CDR3 loop spans 14 amino acids. V shed 6 bases and J shed 7 bases, with 13 bases lying between them. CDR3: CASSHTGPNSPLHF. For the CDR3, the DNA is TGTGCCAGCAGCCACACCGGTCCAAATTCACCCCTCCACTTT.

This clonotype came up a few times. The chain joins TRBV6-5 to TRBJ1-1; 10 nucleotides agree with TRBD1. The V segment lost 6 bases and the J segment 5 bases; nucleotides outside the gene matches: 3. CDR3 length equals 13 residues. CDR1 MNHEY and CDR2 SVGAGI come from the germline V gene. The DNA for the CDR3 is TGTGCCAGCAGGAGGACAGGGGGAACTGAAGCTTTCTTT. This encodes CASRRTGGTEAFF.

At least ten counts were recorded for this clonotype. The junction differs from germline at one of its ends, possibly a read error. The CDR3 nucleotides read TGTGCCAGCAGCTTCGCAGATACGCAGTATTTT. Residues: CASSFADTQYF. The chain has TRBV5-1 and TRBJ2-3; D is unclear. Germline V gene sequence: CDR1 SGHRS, CDR2 YFSETQ. CDR3 length: 11 amino acids.

The V gene is TRBV20-1, the J gene TRBJ2-1; no definite D call. The CDR3 contains 11 residues. The V end was cut by 4 bases, the J end by 3 bases, with 4 bases between. Germline loops: CDR1 DFQATT, CDR2 SNEGSKA (reference sequence). Here the CDR3 DNA reads TGCAGTGCTACGATCTACAATGAGCAGTTCTTC. Encoded protein: CSATIYNEQFF.

There are a few counts of this clonotype. V and J are TRBV7-2 and TRBJ2-7, with unresolved D. The V end was cut by 5 bases, the J end by 6 bases, with 14 bases between. This CDR3 region has 13 residues. Germline values: CDR1 SGHTA, CDR2 FQGNSA. In DNA, the CDR3 is TGTGCCAGCAGCCCGGTATTACAGACCGAGCAGTACTTC. Protein sequence: CASSPVLQTEQYF. The whole variable domain, filled in from reference TRBV7-2 and TRBJ2-7, reads GAGVSQSPSNKVTEKGKDVELRCDPISGHTALYWYRQSLGQGLEFLIYFQGNSAPDKSGLPSDRFSAERTGGSVSTLTIQRTQQEDSAVYLCASSPVLQTEQYFGPGTRLTVT.

V usage is TRBV27 and J usage is TRBJ2-7, with D hard to call. CDR3 size: 13 residues. The V end was cut by 0 bases, the J end by 2 bases, with 5 bases between. Germline values: CDR1 MNHEY, CDR2 SMNVEV (reference sequence). The CDR3 spells CASSLSAAYEQYF. The DNA of the CDR3 is TGTGCCAGCAGTTTATCCGCCGCCTACGAGCAGTACTTC.

The V gene is TRBV7-2, the J gene TRBJ2-5; 8 bases match TRBD2. From germline, CDR1 is SGHTA and CDR2 FQGNSA. V was pared by 1 base and J by 5 bases, with 9 bases of the junction left unmatched. This CDR3 spans 16 amino acids. The CDR3 DNA follows: TGTGCCAGCAGCTTAGACTCCGGACTAGCCTCTGAGACCCAGTACTTC. Translated: CASSLDSGLASETQYF.

The chain recombines TRBV5-1 with TRBJ2-4; 9 bases match TRBD1. The better agreement between TRBJ2-7 and the DNA end casts doubt on the J call. The CDR3 loop spans 16 amino acids. CDR1 SGHRS and CDR2 YFSETQ come from the germline V gene. This CDR3 reads CASSLGWDRVNYEQYF. Here the CDR3 DNA reads TGCGCCAGCAGCTTAGGATGGGACAGGGTGAACTACGAGCAGTACTTC.

This clonotype occurred a few times. This chain uses TRBV28 with TRBJ2-3; a possible D gene is TRBD1 (6 bases). The CDR3 extends over 15 amino acids. Germline V CDR1 and CDR2: MDHEN, SYDVKM. V dropped 1 base and J dropped 2 bases, with 10 bases sitting between them. CDR3 residues: CASSLFAGDTDTQYF. The CDR3 region has the DNA TGTGCCAGCAGTTTATTTGCAGGGGACACAGATACGCAGTATTTT.

The V gene is TRBV12-3 or TRBV12-4, the J gene TRBJ2-3, with D maybe TRBD1 (8 bases). This CDR3 contains 16 residues. V dropped 5 bases and J dropped 4 bases, with 19 bases sitting between them. For the CDR3, the DNA is TGTGCCAGCAGTGTCCTGGACAGGGAGGGATCAGATACGCAGTATTTT. Its protein product is CASSVLDREGSDTQYF.

J is TRBJ2-1 and V is TRBV20-1, with 8 bases identical to TRBD2. CDR3 length equals 14 residues. J gave up 10 bases and V 3 bases, and 11 bases lay outside the gene matches. CDR1 and CDR2 (germline): DFQATT, SNEGSKA (reference sequence). The CDR3 here is CSARRVAGRDEQFF. In DNA form, the CDR3 reads TGCAGTGCTAGGAGAGTAGCGGGGAGGGACGAGCAGTTCTTC.

This clonotype has only a few counts. The chain has TRBV6-5 and TRBJ2-7; D not certain. The last part of the DNA fits TRBJ2-5 better; the J call may be wrong. Germline V gene data show CDR1 as MNHEY and CDR2 as SVGAGI. The CDR3 runs to 13 residues. The CDR3 here is CASSYDPMETQYF. CDR3 nucleotide sequence: TGTGCCAGCAGTTACGACCCGATGGAGACCCAGTACTTC.

This chain links TRBV5-1 with TRBJ2-5, with D hard to call. This CDR3 spans 14 amino acids. Germline V CDR1 and CDR2: SGHRS, YFSETQ. With 0 bases removed from V and 3 bases from J, the gap between germline ends came to 9 bases. The CDR3 is CASSLGAVEETQYF. CDR3 nucleotide sequence: TGCGCCAGCAGCTTGGGGGCAGTAGAAGAGACCCAGTACTTC.

J is TRBJ1-1 and V is TRBV5-1; 7 positions agree with TRBD1. CDR3 length equals 15 residues. Germline V CDR1 and CDR2: SGHRS, YFSETQ. The V and J ends lost 4 bases and 0 bases, in that order; junction bases with no gene match: 6. The CDR3: CASSPGTALNTEAFF. CDR3 bases: TGCGCCAGCAGCCCCGGGACAGCTCTGAACACTGAAGCTTTCTTT.

V is TRBV7-6 and J is TRBJ2-1; 12 bases are shared with TRBD2. This CDR3 contains 17 residues. Losses at the gene ends were 0 bases for V and 5 bases for J; bases not matched to a gene: 5. Germline CDR1 SGHVS, CDR2 FNYEAQ. The CDR3 coding sequence is TGTGCCAGCAGCTTAGCAGGTCTAGCGGGAGGGGACAATGAGCAGTTCTTC. It is translated as CASSLAGLAGGDNEQFF.

This clonotype has more than one count but fewer than ten. The V gene is TRBV24-1, the J gene TRBJ2-1, with 9 bases matching TRBD2. V gave up 2 bases and J gave up 3 bases; unmatched junction bases: 7. This CDR3 is 17 amino acids long. CDR1 KGHDR and CDR2 SFDVKD come from the germline V gene. CDR3 nucleotide sequence: TGTGCCACCAGTGATTCAACGGCTAGCGGGATCTACAATGAGCAGTTCTTC. It specifies CATSDSTASGIYNEQFF.

This clonotype was seen a handful of times. The chain links TRBV7-9 to TRBJ2-7; D uncertain. Germline V gives CDR1 SEHNR, CDR2 FQNEAQ (reference sequence). Trimming took off 1 base at V and 7 bases at J, with 14 bases between the two ends. The CDR3 runs 14 residues. The CDR3 region has the DNA TGTGCCAGCAGCTTAGTGCAGGCTCCTGGGGAGCAGTACTTC. Translating gives CASSLVQAPGEQYF.

This chain links TRBV28 with TRBJ1-5; D is undetermined. With 0 bases removed from V and 0 bases from J, the gap between germline ends came to 9 bases. This CDR3 has 16 amino acids. Germline-derived CDR1 and CDR2 are MDHEN and SYDVKM. The CDR3 sequence is CASSLWRLRSNQPQHF. The CDR3 DNA is TGTGCCAGCAGTTTATGGCGGTTACGTAGCAATCAGCCCCAGCATTTT.